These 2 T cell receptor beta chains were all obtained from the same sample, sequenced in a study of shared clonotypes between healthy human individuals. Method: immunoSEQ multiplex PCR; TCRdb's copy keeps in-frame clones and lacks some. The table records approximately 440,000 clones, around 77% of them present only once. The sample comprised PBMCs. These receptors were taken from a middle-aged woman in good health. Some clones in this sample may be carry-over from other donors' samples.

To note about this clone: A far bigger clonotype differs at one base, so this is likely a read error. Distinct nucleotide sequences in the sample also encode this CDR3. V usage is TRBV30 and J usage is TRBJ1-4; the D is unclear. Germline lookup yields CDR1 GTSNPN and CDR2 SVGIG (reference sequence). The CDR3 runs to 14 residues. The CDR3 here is CAWNRPGDNEKLFF. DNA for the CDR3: TGTGCCTGGAACCGCCCGGGTGATAATGAAAAACTATTTTTT.

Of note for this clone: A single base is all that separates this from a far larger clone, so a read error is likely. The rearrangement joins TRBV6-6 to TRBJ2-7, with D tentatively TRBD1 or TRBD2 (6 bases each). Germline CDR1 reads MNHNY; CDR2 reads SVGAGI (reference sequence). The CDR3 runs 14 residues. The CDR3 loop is CASSYSQGTYERYF. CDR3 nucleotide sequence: TGTGCCAGCAGTTACTCGCAGGGGACTTACGAGCGGTACTTC.